This record concerns one TCR beta chain sequence. This record comes from a study of OX40 agonist ivuxolimab in advanced cancers. Produced via immunoSEQ multiplex PCR; TCRdb's table is partial and in-frame only. The sample lists around 40,000 clones, 92% occurring once. This CDR3 has 13 amino acids. The V gene lost 7 bases and the J gene lost 5 bases, with 14 bases spanning the gap. CDR1 and CDR2 from the germline V gene are MGHDK and SYGVNS. The TCR comes from an adult with an advanced solid tumor such as melanoma, head and neck, liver or kidney cancer. J is TRBJ1-1 and V is TRBV25-1; possibly TRBD1 for D (6 bases). The starting material was CD4+ or CD8+ T cells sorted from blood, obtained in a trial of the OX40 agonist ivuxolimab. CDR3 bases: TGTGCCAGCACCCCGGGGGGCTGGACTGAAGCTTTCTTT. Protein product: CASTPGGWTEAFF.